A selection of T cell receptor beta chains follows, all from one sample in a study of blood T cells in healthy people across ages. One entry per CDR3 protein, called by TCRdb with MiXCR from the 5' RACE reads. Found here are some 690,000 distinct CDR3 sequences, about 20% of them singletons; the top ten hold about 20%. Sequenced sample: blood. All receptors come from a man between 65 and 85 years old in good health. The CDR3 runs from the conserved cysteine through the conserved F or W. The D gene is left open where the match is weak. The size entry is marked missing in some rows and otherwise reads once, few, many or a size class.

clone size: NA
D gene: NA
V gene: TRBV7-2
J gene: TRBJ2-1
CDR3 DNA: TGTGCCGGCTTCGGTGGGGGGCGCATCAATGAGCAGTTCTTC
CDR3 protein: CAGFGGGRINEQFF

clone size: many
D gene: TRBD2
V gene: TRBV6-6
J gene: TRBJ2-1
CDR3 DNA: TGTGCCAGCAGTTACCTGACTAGCGGGAGCTACAATGAGCAGTTCTTC
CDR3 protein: CASSYLTSGSYNEQFF

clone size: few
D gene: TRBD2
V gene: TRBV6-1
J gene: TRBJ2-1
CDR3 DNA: TGTGCCAGCAGTCCCTCCCGGGGACTAGCGGGAAACTACAATGAGCAGTTCTTC
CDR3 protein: CASSPSRGLAGNYNEQFF

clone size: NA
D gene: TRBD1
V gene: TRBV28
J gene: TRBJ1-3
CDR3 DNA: TGTGCCAGCAGCCCGGGGACAGTCTCTGGAAACACCATATATTTT
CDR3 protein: CASSPGTVSGNTIYF

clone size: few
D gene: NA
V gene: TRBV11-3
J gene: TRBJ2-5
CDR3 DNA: TGTGCCAGCAGCTTAGATGGGCGGCGGCAGCAAGAGACCCAGTACTTC
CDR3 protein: CASSLDGRRQQETQYF

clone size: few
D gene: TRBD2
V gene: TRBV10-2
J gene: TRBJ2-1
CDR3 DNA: TGCGCCAGCAGTCTACCGGGGGGACCCCACAATGAGCAGTTCTTC
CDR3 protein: CASSLPGGPHNEQFF

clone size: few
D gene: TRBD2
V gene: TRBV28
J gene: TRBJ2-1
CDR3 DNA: TGTGCCAGCAGTTTAGTTTCGGGGGGCTCCTACAATGAGCAGTTCTTC
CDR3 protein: CASSLVSGGSYNEQFF

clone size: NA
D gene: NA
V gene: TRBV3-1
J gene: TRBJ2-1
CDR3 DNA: TGTGCCAGCAGCCAGGGGGCCCACAATGAGCAGTTCTTC
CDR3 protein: CASSQGAHNEQFF

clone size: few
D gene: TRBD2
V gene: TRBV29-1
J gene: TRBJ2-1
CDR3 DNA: TGCAGCGTTCCCTCGGGCGGGAGACGCGAGCAGTTCTTC
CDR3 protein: CSVPSGGRREQFF

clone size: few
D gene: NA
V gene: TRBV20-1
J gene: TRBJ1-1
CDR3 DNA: TGCAGTGCTAGAGCCGGGGCCAGGCTGAACACTGAAGCTTTCTTT
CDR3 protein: CSARAGARLNTEAFF

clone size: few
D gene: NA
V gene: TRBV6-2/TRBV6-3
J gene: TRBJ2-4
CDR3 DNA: TGTGCCAGCAGTGGAGATGCCAATCTCGCCAAAAACATTCAGTACTTC
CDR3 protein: CASSGDANLAKNIQYF

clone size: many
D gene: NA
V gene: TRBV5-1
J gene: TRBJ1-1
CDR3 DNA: TGCGCCAGCAGCTTGGATCGGGGCGGCACTGAAGCTTTCTTT
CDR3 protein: CASSLDRGGTEAFF

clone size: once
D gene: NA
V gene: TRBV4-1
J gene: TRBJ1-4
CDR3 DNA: TGCGCCAGCAGCCAAGATTACAGGAGGGAAAAACTGTTTTTT
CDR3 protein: CASSQDYRREKLFF

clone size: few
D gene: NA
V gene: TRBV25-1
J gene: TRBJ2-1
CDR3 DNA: TGTGCCAGCAGTGCCCCCCGGGGACCCTCAGAGCAGTTCTTC
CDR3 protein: CASSAPRGPSEQFF

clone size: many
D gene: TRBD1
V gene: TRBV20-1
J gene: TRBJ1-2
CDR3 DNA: TGCAGTGCCTCACCGGGACAGCGAGATGGCTACACCTTC
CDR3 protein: CSASPGQRDGYTF

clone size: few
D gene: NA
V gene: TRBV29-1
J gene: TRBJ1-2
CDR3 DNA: TGCAGCGTTGAACCATGGTCCTCCTATGGCTACACCTTC
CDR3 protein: CSVEPWSSYGYTF

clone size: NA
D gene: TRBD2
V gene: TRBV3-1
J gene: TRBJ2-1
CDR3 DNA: TGTGCCAGCAGCTTCGAACTAGCGGGAGGCTACAATGAGCAGTTCTTC
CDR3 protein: CASSFELAGGYNEQFF

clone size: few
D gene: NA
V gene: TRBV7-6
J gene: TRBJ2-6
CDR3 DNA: TGTGCCAGCAGCTTAGCAGGGGGTGCCTCTGGGGCCAACGTCCTGACTTTC
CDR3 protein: CASSLAGGASGANVLTF

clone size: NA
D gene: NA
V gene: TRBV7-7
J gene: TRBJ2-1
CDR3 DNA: TGTGCCAGCAGCCCCCTCAAAAGAAGTGAGCAGTTCTTC
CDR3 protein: CASSPLKRSEQFF

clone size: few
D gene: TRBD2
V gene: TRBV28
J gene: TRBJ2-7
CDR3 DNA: TGTGCCAGCAGCTCGGGGCGGGGGGTATCCTACGAGCAGTACTTC
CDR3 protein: CASSSGRGVSYEQYF

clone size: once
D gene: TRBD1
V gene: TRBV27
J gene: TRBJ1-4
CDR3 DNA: TGTGCCAGCAGAAATTCCGGGACAGAGGAAAAACTGTTTTTT
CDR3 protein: CASRNSGTEEKLFF

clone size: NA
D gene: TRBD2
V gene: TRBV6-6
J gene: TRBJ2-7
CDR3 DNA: TGTGCCAGCAGTGACCCCGGGACTAGCAGCTACGAGCAGTACTTC
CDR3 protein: CASSDPGTSSYEQYF

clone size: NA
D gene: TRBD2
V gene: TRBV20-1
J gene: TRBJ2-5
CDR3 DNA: TGCAGTGCCACGCGTCGTTACACTAGCGGGGGCCGCCAAGAGACCCAGTACTTC
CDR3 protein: CSATRRYTSGGRQETQYF

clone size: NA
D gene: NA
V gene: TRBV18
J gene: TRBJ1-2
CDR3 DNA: TGTGCCAGCTCACTCAAAACGGCGGGCAGGGAGGATGGCTACACCTTC
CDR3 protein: CASSLKTAGREDGYTF

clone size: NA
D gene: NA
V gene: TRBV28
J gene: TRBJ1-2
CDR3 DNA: TGTGCCAGCACCTTAGGCACGAGCTATGGCTACACCTTC
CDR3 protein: CASTLGTSYGYTF

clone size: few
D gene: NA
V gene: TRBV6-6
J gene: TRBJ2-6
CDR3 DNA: TGTGCCAGCAGACTCAGGGTTCTCTCTGGGGCCAACGTCCTGACTTTC
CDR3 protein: CASRLRVLSGANVLTF

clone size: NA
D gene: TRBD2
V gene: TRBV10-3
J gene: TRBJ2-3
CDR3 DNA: TGTGCCATCAGTTTTACCCGAAATAGCGGGGGGATTGACGATACGCAGTATTTT
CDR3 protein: CAISFTRNSGGIDDTQYF